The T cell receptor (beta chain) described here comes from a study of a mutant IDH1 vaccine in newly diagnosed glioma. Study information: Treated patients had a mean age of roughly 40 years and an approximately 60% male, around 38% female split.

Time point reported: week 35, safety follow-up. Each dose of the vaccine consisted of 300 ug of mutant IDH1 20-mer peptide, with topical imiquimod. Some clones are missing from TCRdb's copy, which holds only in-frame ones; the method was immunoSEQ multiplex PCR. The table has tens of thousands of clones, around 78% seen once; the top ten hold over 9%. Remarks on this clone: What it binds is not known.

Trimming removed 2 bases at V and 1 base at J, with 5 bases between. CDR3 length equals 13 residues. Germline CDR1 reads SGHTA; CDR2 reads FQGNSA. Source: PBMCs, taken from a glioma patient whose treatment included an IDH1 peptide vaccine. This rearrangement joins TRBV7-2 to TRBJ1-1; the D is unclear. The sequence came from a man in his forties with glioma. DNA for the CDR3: TGTGCCAGCAGCTTATTTCCGAACACTGAAGCTTTCTTT. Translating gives CASSLFPNTEAFF. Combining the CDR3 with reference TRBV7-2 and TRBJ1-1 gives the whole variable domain GAGVSQSPSNKVTEKGKDVELRCDPISGHTALYWYRQSLGQGLEFLIYFQGNSAPDKSGLPSDRFSAERTGGSVSTLTIQRTQQEDSAVYLCASSLFPNTEAFFGQGTRLTVV.